This T cell receptor (beta chain) was recorded in a study of T-cell memory formation after mild COVID-19. Study-wide points: Pre-infection memory already had some responding clones, implying cross-reactive memory joined. Among contracting clones, CD4+ were mainly CM/EM and CD8+ enriched in EMRA. The SARS-CoV-2 specificity of second-wave clones reaching peak at day 37 remained unverified.

CDR3 length: 16 residues. The germline CDR1 and CDR2 sequences are LGHDT and YNNKEL (reference sequence). The ends were cut back, 1 base at V and 6 bases at J, with 15 bases in the middle. It was 5'RACE with constant-segment primers that produced the TCR alpha and TCR beta cDNA libraries, which carried sample barcodes and UMIs. One entry per CDR3 protein results from TCRdb running MiXCR on the 5' RACE reads. Of a few hundred thousand distinct CDR3 sequences in the sample, roughly 24% were seen once. About this clonotype itself: Its antigen is unidentified.

The clonotype originates from an adult woman who had mild COVID-19 (a few samples of this study predate the infection). Cell type and time point are not known. Sequenced sample: PBMCs or a T cell subset sorted from them (not recorded which). The V and J genes are TRBV3-1 and TRBJ1-4, with D unresolved. CDR3 in amino acids: CASSQVSRDADEKLFF. The CDR3 nucleotides read TGTGCCAGCAGCCAAGTTTCCCGGGATGCGGATGAAAAACTGTTTTTT.